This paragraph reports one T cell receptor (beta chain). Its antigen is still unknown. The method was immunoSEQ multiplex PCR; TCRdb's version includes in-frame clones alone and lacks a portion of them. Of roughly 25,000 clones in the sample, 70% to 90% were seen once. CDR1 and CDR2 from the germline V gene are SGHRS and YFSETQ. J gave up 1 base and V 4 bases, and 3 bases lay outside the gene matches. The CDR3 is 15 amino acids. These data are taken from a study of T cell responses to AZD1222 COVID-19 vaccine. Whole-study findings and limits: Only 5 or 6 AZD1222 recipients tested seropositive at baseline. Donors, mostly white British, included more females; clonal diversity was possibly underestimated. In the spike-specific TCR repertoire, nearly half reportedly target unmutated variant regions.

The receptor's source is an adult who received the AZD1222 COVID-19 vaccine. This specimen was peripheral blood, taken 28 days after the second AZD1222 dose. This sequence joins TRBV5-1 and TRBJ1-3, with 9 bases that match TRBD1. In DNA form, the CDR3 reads TGCGCCAGCAGCCGGGGACAGGGATCTGGAAACACCATATATTTT. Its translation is CASSRGQGSGNTIYF. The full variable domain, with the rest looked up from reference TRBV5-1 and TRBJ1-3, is KAGVTQTPRYLIKTRGQQVTLSCSPISGHRSVSWYQQTPGQGLQFLFEYFSETQRNKGNFPGRFSGRQFSNSRSEMNVSTLELGDSALYLCASSRGQGSGNTIYFGEGSWLTVV.